These T cell receptor beta chains were read from a single sample in a study of blood T cell repertoires in COVID-19. Using immunoSEQ multiplex PCR, the repertoire was profiled, and TCRdb retains in-frame clones only, with some absent. The table has 250,000 to 350,000 clones, roughly 86% seen once; the top ten hold about 5%. Sequencing input: PBMCs or T cells enriched from blood (not recorded which). These receptors were taken from a woman aged 30 to 39 who had recovered from COVID-19. Each CDR3 is given with its conserved first and last residue. The D gene is left open where the match is weak. The listing skips clone size in some rows; elsewhere it reads once, few, many or a size class.

clone_size: NA
d_call: NA
v_call: TRBV28
j_call: TRBJ2-5
cdr3_nt: TGTCCGGAGGGGAAGGAAGAGACCCAGTACTTC
cdr3_aa: CPEGKEETQYF

clone_size: NA
d_call: NA
v_call: TRBV7-9
j_call: TRBJ1-6
cdr3_nt: TGTGCCAGCAGCGCGAGACAGGCTATTGATTCACCCCTCCACTTT
cdr3_aa: CASSARQAIDSPLHF

clone_size: NA
d_call: TRBD1
v_call: TRBV9
j_call: TRBJ1-1
cdr3_nt: TGTGCCAGCAGCGTCTACGAGGGGGCGAATACTGAAGCTTTCTTT
cdr3_aa: CASSVYEGANTEAFF

clone_size: NA
d_call: NA
v_call: TRBV4-1
j_call: TRBJ1-2
cdr3_nt: TGCGCCAGCAGCCAAGGGGGGCCCAAATATGGCTACACCTTC
cdr3_aa: CASSQGGPKYGYTF

clone_size: once
d_call: NA
v_call: TRBV6-5
j_call: TRBJ1-2
cdr3_nt: TGTGCCAGCAGTTACCCGTGGGCCCGGGAGGGCTATGGCTACACCTTC
cdr3_aa: CASSYPWAREGYGYTF

clone_size: NA
d_call: NA
v_call: TRBV30
j_call: TRBJ1-1
cdr3_nt: TGTGCCTGGGGATCAGGCCGGTCTGAAGCTTTCTTT
cdr3_aa: CAWGSGRSEAFF

clone_size: NA
d_call: NA
v_call: TRBV11-3
j_call: TRBJ2-3
cdr3_nt: TGTGCCAGCAGCTTGAGAGGCGGGGTCACAGATACGCAGTATTTT
cdr3_aa: CASSLRGGVTDTQYF

clone_size: NA
d_call: NA
v_call: TRBV9
j_call: TRBJ1-1
cdr3_nt: TGTGCCAGCAGAGGAGGAGAGACTGAAGCTTTCTTT
cdr3_aa: CASRGGETEAFF

clone_size: NA
d_call: NA
v_call: TRBV11-2
j_call: TRBJ2-1
cdr3_nt: TGTGCCAGCAGCTTAGATCACTCTTTCGGGGGAAATGAGCAGTTCTTC
cdr3_aa: CASSLDHSFGGNEQFF

clone_size: NA
d_call: TRBD1
v_call: TRBV28
j_call: TRBJ1-1
cdr3_nt: TGTGCCAGCAGGACGGGACAGGGGGCGTTTGAAGCTTTCTTT
cdr3_aa: CASRTGQGAFEAFF

clone_size: NA
d_call: NA
v_call: TRBV5-1
j_call: TRBJ2-3
cdr3_nt: TGCGCCAGCAGTTCCAGCGAGACCCCGAGCACAGATACGCAGTATTTT
cdr3_aa: CASSSSETPSTDTQYF

clone_size: NA
d_call: TRBD2
v_call: TRBV7-8
j_call: TRBJ2-5
cdr3_nt: TGTGCCAGCAGCTTCCAGTACCCGGGGGGTAAAGAGACCCAGTACTTC
cdr3_aa: CASSFQYPGGKETQYF

clone_size: NA
d_call: NA
v_call: TRBV6-5
j_call: TRBJ1-2
cdr3_nt: TGTGCCAGCCGGGGGGCCTATGGCTACACCTTC
cdr3_aa: CASRGAYGYTF

clone_size: few
d_call: TRBD1
v_call: TRBV5-4
j_call: TRBJ1-3
cdr3_nt: TGTGCCAGCAGCTTGTCGCTTAGAGGGACAGGTTCTGGAAACACCATATATTTT
cdr3_aa: CASSLSLRGTGSGNTIYF

clone_size: NA
d_call: TRBD1
v_call: TRBV29-1
j_call: TRBJ1-2
cdr3_nt: TGCAGCGTCCCCGGGACAGAGGCACTGGGCTACACCTTC
cdr3_aa: CSVPGTEALGYTF

clone_size: NA
d_call: NA
v_call: TRBV29-1
j_call: TRBJ1-4
cdr3_nt: TGCAGCGGGAAGGGACGGAGCGGGGAAAAACTGTTTTTT
cdr3_aa: CSGKGRSGEKLFF

clone_size: once
d_call: TRBD2
v_call: TRBV24-1
j_call: TRBJ2-2
cdr3_nt: TGTGCCACCAGTGAAGGTAGCGGGGGACAGAACACCGGGGAGCTGTTTTTT
cdr3_aa: CATSEGSGGQNTGELFF

clone_size: NA
d_call: NA
v_call: TRBV6-2/TRBV6-3
j_call: TRBJ1-2
cdr3_nt: TGTGCCAGCAGTGCTTCGGGAGGTCGGTATGGCTACACCTTC
cdr3_aa: CASSASGGRYGYTF

clone_size: NA
d_call: TRBD1
v_call: TRBV2
j_call: TRBJ1-4
cdr3_nt: TGTGCCAGCAGTTGGACAGGGTCTAATGAAAAACTGTTTTTT
cdr3_aa: CASSWTGSNEKLFF

clone_size: once
d_call: NA
v_call: TRBV3-1/TRBV3-2
j_call: TRBJ1-1
cdr3_nt: TGTGCCAGCAGCCTCTCCCGGAACACTGAAGCTTTCTTT
cdr3_aa: CASSLSRNTEAFF

clone_size: NA
d_call: NA
v_call: TRBV6-5
j_call: TRBJ2-5
cdr3_nt: TGTGCCAGCACCCGATTCGGGGCCGCGGGGGAGACCCAGTACTTC
cdr3_aa: CASTRFGAAGETQYF

clone_size: NA
d_call: NA
v_call: TRBV7-2
j_call: TRBJ1-1
cdr3_nt: TGTGCCAGCAGCTTTGACAGAAGATACACTGAAGCTTTCTTT
cdr3_aa: CASSFDRRYTEAFF

clone_size: many
d_call: NA
v_call: TRBV10-3
j_call: TRBJ2-7
cdr3_nt: TGTGCCATCAGTCGCAGGGACGAGCAGTACTTC
cdr3_aa: CAISRRDEQYF

clone_size: few
d_call: NA
v_call: TRBV28
j_call: TRBJ1-1
cdr3_nt: TGTGCCAGCAGTTCCCCTCCAGGGGCCCGGAACACTGAAGCTTTCTTT
cdr3_aa: CASSSPPGARNTEAFF

clone_size: NA
d_call: NA
v_call: TRBV9
j_call: TRBJ2-5
cdr3_nt: TGTGCCAGCAGCGTAGGAGGGCTAGCAATCGAGACCCAGTACTTC
cdr3_aa: CASSVGGLAIETQYF

clone_size: NA
d_call: NA
v_call: TRBV11-2
j_call: TRBJ2-3
cdr3_nt: TGTGCCAGCAGCTCCACAGGAGTGAGTTACACAGATACGCAGTATTTT
cdr3_aa: CASSSTGVSYTDTQYF

clone_size: once
d_call: NA
v_call: TRBV12-3/TRBV12-4
j_call: TRBJ1-2
cdr3_nt: TGTGCCAGCAGTCCTCGGGTATGGGGCGGCTACACCTTC
cdr3_aa: CASSPRVWGGYTF

clone_size: once
d_call: TRBD1
v_call: TRBV5-6
j_call: TRBJ2-5
cdr3_nt: TGTGCCAGCAGCTTACAGGGGTTTCAAGAGACCCAGTACTTC
cdr3_aa: CASSLQGFQETQYF

clone_size: NA
d_call: NA
v_call: TRBV7-2
j_call: TRBJ2-3
cdr3_nt: TGTGCCAGCAGCTTATGGCTGCAAGATACGCAGTATTTT
cdr3_aa: CASSLWLQDTQYF

clone_size: many
d_call: TRBD1
v_call: TRBV7-9
j_call: TRBJ2-4
cdr3_nt: TGTGCCAGCGTCTGGGTCGGGACAGGGGGCAACATTCAGTACTTC
cdr3_aa: CASVWVGTGGNIQYF

clone_size: NA
d_call: TRBD2
v_call: TRBV5-4
j_call: TRBJ2-7
cdr3_nt: TGTGCCAGCAGCTTTGCGGGGGTATACGAGCAGTACTTC
cdr3_aa: CASSFAGVYEQYF

clone_size: NA
d_call: NA
v_call: TRBV30
j_call: TRBJ1-1
cdr3_nt: TGTGCCTGGAGTACGACAGCGTTGAACACTGAAGCTTTCTTT
cdr3_aa: CAWSTTALNTEAFF

clone_size: NA
d_call: NA
v_call: TRBV5-4
j_call: TRBJ1-2
cdr3_nt: TGTGCCAGCAGCTTGGCCGCGGCAGCCCTCGACTATGGCTACACCTTC
cdr3_aa: CASSLAAAALDYGYTF

clone_size: NA
d_call: NA
v_call: TRBV28
j_call: TRBJ1-1
cdr3_nt: TGTGCCAGCAGTTTACCCGACAGGCCGCTGATAACTGAAGCTTTCTTT
cdr3_aa: CASSLPDRPLITEAFF

clone_size: NA
d_call: TRBD1
v_call: TRBV11-2
j_call: TRBJ2-5
cdr3_nt: TGTGCCAGCAGCCCGGACAGGGCAGAGACCCAGTACTTC
cdr3_aa: CASSPDRAETQYF

clone_size: NA
d_call: NA
v_call: TRBV11-3
j_call: TRBJ1-1
cdr3_nt: TGTGCCAGCAGCTTAGATAGCCACACTGAAGCTTTCTTT
cdr3_aa: CASSLDSHTEAFF

clone_size: NA
d_call: NA
v_call: TRBV30
j_call: TRBJ2-1
cdr3_nt: TGTGCCTGGAGTGTAGCGCTGAACTCCTACAATGAGCAGTTCTTC
cdr3_aa: CAWSVALNSYNEQFF

clone_size: NA
d_call: NA
v_call: TRBV21-1
j_call: TRBJ1-4
cdr3_nt: TGTGCCAGCAGCACGCCTCCAGGGGAAAAACTGTTTTTT
cdr3_aa: CASSTPPGEKLFF

clone_size: NA
d_call: TRBD2
v_call: TRBV10-3
j_call: TRBJ2-5
cdr3_nt: TGTGCCATCCATCGCTCCCTAGCGGGGCCCCAGGAGACCCAGTACTTC
cdr3_aa: CAIHRSLAGPQETQYF

clone_size: NA
d_call: TRBD1
v_call: TRBV18
j_call: TRBJ1-1
cdr3_nt: TGTGCCAGCTCACCACGGACAGGGGTTAACACTGAAGCTTTCTTT
cdr3_aa: CASSPRTGVNTEAFF

clone_size: NA
d_call: NA
v_call: TRBV6-5
j_call: TRBJ2-1
cdr3_nt: TGTGCCAGCAGTTACTCGCGGGGTGAGCAGTTCTTC
cdr3_aa: CASSYSRGEQFF

clone_size: once
d_call: NA
v_call: TRBV7-8
j_call: TRBJ2-4
cdr3_nt: TGTGCCAGCAGCTTACAAGGAAGGGGTTACTTAGCCAAAAACATTCAGTACTTC
cdr3_aa: CASSLQGRGYLAKNIQYF

clone_size: NA
d_call: NA
v_call: TRBV11-2
j_call: TRBJ1-6
cdr3_nt: TGTGCCAGCAGCTTCCAGGGTCCCAATTCACCCCTCCACTTT
cdr3_aa: CASSFQGPNSPLHF

clone_size: NA
d_call: NA
v_call: TRBV19
j_call: TRBJ2-3
cdr3_nt: TGTGCCAGTAATATTAGGCGGGGGCTGGGCACAGATACGCAGTATTTT
cdr3_aa: CASNIRRGLGTDTQYF

clone_size: NA
d_call: NA
v_call: TRBV11-2
j_call: TRBJ1-4
cdr3_nt: TGTGCCAGCAGCCCCCGCAGGGGAGAACTGTTTTTT
cdr3_aa: CASSPRRGELFF

clone_size: once
d_call: TRBD1
v_call: TRBV11-3
j_call: TRBJ2-2
cdr3_nt: TGTGCCAGCAGCCCCGGGACAGGGTTTGTAGGCCCCCGGACCGGGGAGCTGTTTTTT
cdr3_aa: CASSPGTGFVGPRTGELFF

clone_size: NA
d_call: NA
v_call: TRBV10-3
j_call: TRBJ1-2
cdr3_nt: TGTGCCACCCATTCCCAGGAAAACTATGGCTACACCTTC
cdr3_aa: CATHSQENYGYTF